This TCR beta chain came from a study of T cells after yellow fever vaccination. Study observations and caveats: It was a weaker secondary response, yet one that peaked faster, at day 5 versus 15. The booster response re-showed most primary clones: around 95% CD4, approximately 85% CD8. Contamination of FACS-sorted repertoires by abundant clonotypes from the bulk population could occur.

A process of 5'RACE template switching, which added a universal primer site and UMIs, was used to make TCR cDNA. In TCRdb, the 5' RACE reads were re-called with MiXCR into one record per CDR3 protein. Of some 320,000 distinct CDR3 sequences in the sample, around 4.3% were seen once. This clonotype came up a few times. Its antigen is undetermined. V lost 1 base and J 5 bases, leaving 8 bases between the germline ends. There are 13 residues in the CDR3. The clonotype comes from a young man who received the YFV17D yellow fever vaccine. Here the sequenced sample was PBMCs, taken 15 days after the yellow fever booster vaccination. This chain links TRBV12-3 or TRBV12-4 with TRBJ1-2; D is unclear. CDR3 DNA: TGTGCCAGCAGTTTAGACCTTGTTTATGGCTACACCTTC. This translates into CASSLDLVYGYTF.